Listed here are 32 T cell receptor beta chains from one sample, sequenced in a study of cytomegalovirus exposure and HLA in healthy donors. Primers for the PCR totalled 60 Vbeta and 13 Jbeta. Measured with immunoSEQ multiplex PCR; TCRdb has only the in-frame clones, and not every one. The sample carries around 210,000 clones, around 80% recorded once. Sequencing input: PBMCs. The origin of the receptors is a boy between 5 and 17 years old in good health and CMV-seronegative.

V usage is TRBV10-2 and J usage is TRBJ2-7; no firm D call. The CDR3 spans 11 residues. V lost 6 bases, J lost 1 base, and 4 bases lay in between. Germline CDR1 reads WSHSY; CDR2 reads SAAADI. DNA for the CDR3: TGCGCCAGCAGCAGGTCCTACGAGCAGTACTTC. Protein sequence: CASSRSYEQYF.

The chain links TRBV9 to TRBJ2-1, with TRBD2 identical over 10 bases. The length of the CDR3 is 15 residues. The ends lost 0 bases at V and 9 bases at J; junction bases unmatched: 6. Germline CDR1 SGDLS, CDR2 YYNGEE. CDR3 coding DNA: TGTGCCAGCAGCGTAGTGGCTAGCGGGGGCGGTGAGCAGTTCTTC. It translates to CASSVVASGGGEQFF.

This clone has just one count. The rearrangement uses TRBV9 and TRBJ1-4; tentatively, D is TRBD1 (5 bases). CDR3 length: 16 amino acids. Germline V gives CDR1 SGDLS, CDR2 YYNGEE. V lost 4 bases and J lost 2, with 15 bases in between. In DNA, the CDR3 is TGTGCCAGCAGCTCTCGGGGGGGAGCGACTAATGAAAAACTGTTTTTT. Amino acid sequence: CASSSRGGATNEKLFF. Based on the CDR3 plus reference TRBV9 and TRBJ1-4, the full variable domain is DSGVTQTPKHLITATGQRVTLRCSPRSGDLSVYWYQQSLDQGLQFLIQYYNGEERAKGNILERFSAQQFPDLHSELNLSSLELGDSALYFCASSSRGGATNEKLFFGSGTQLSVL.

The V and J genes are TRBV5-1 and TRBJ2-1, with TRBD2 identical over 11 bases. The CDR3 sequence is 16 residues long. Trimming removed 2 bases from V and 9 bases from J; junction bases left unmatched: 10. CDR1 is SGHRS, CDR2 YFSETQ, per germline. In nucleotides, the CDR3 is TGCGCCAGCAGCTTAGATACTAGCGGGAGTTATCGTGAGCAGTTCTTC. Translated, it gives CASSLDTSGSYREQFF.

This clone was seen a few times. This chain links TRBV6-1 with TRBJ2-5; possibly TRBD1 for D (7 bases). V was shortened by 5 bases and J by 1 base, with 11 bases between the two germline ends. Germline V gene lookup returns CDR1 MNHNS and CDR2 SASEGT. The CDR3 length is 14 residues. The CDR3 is CASSRQGLQETQYF. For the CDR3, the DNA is TGTGCCAGCAGTAGACAGGGACTCCAAGAGACCCAGTACTTC.

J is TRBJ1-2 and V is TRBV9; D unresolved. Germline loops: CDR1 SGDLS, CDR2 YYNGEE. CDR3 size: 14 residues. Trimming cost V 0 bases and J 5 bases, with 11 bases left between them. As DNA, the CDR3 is TGTGCCAGCAGCGTAGCAGGAAGGCCATATGGCTACACCTTC. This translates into CASSVAGRPYGYTF. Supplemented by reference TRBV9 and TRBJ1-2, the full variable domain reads DSGVTQTPKHLITATGQRVTLRCSPRSGDLSVYWYQQSLDQGLQFLIQYYNGEERAKGNILERFSAQQFPDLHSELNLSSLELGDSALYFCASSVAGRPYGYTFGSGTRLTVV.

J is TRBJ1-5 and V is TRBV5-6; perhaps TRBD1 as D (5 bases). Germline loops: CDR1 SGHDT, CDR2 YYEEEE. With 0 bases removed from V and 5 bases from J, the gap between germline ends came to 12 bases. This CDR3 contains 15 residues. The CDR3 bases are TGTGCCAGCAGCTTGGGGGGCGGGGCCCATCAGCCCCAGCATTTT. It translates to CASSLGGGAHQPQHF.

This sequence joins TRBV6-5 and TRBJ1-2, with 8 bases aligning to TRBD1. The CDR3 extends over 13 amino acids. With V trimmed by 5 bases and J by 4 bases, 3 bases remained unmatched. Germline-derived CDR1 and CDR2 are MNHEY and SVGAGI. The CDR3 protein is CASSRTGGYGYTF. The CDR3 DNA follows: TGTGCCAGCAGTCGTACAGGGGGCTATGGCTACACCTTC.

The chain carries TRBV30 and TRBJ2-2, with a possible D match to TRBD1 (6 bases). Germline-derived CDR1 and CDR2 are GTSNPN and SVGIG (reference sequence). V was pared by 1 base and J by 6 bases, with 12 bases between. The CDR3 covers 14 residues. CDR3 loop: CAWSGGGEAGELFF. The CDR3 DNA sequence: TGTGCCTGGAGTGGAGGGGGTGAGGCCGGGGAGCTGTTTTTT.

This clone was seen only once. In nucleotides, the CDR3 is TGTGCCAGCAGCTTTAAGGGACAGGCGGCCCTCTACGAGCAGTACTTC. It translates to CASSFKGQAALYEQYF. This rearrangement joins TRBV13 to TRBJ2-5, with 8 bases that match TRBD1. The J call could be wrong; TRBJ2-7 is a better fit for the DNA end. This CDR3 is 16 amino acids long. The germline V gene encodes CDR1 PRHDT and CDR2 FYEKMQ (reference sequence).

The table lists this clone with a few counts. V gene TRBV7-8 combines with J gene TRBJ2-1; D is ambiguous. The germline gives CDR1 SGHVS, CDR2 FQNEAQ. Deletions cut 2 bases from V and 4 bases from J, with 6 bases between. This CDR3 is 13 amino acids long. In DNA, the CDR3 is TGTGCCAGCAGCTTAATTAGTTACAATGAGCAGTTCTTC. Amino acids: CASSLISYNEQFF.

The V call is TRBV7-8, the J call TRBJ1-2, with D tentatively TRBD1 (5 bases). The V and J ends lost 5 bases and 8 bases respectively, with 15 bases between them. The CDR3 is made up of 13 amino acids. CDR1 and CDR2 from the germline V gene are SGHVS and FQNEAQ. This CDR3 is CASSTLRRAGYTF. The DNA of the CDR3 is TGTGCCAGCAGCACCCTCCGCAGGGCCGGCTACACCTTC.

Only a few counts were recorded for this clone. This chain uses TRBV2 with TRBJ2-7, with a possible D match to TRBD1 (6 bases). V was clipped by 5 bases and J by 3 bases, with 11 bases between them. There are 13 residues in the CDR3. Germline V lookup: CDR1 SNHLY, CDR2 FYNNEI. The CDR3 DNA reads TGTGCCAGCAGTTCACAGGGATTCTACGAGCAGTACTTC. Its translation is CASSSQGFYEQYF.

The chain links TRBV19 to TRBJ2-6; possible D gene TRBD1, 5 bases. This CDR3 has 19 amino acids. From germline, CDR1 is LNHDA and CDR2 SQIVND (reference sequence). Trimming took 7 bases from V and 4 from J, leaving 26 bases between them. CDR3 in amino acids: CASTQPTDTPLRGANVLTF. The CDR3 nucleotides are TGTGCCAGTACCCAGCCCACGGACACCCCCTTAAGGGGGGCCAACGTCCTGACTTTC.

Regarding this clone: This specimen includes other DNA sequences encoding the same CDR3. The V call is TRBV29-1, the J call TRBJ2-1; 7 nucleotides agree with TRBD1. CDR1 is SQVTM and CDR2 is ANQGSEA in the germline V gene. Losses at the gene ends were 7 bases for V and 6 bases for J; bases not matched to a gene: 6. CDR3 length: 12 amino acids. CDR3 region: CSAQTGSNEQFF. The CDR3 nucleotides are TGCAGCGCCCAGACAGGGAGCAATGAGCAGTTCTTC.

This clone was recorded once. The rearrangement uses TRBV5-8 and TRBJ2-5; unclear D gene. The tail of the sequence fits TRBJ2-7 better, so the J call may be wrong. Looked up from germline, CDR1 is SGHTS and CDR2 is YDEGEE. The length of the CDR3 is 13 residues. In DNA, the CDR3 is TGTGCCAGCAGCTTCGAATCGGTGTACGAGCAGTACTTC. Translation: CASSFESVYEQYF.

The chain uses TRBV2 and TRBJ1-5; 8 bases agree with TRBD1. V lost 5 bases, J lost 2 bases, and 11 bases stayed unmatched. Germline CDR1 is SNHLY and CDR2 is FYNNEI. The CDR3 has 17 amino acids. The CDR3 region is CASSIRQGTGGNQPQHF. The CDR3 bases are TGTGCCAGCAGTATCCGACAGGGGACGGGCGGCAATCAGCCCCAGCATTTT. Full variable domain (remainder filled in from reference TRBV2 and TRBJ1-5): EPEVTQTPSHQVTQMGQEVILRCVPISNHLYFYWYRQILGQKVEFLVSFYNNEISEKSEIFDDQFSVERPDGSNFTLKIRSTKLEDSAMYFCASSIRQGTGGNQPQHFGDGTRLSIL.

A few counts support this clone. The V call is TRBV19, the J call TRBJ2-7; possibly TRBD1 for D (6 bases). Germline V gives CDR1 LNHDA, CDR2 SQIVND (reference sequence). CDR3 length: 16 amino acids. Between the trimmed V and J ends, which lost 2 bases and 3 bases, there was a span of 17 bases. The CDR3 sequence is CASSIPQGNVVYEQYF. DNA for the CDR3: TGTGCCAGTAGTATACCACAGGGAAATGTAGTCTACGAGCAGTACTTC.

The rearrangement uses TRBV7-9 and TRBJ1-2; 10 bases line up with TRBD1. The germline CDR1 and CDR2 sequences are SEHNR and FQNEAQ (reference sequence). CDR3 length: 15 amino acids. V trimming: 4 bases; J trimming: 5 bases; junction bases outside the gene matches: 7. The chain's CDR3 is CASSSTRDRGYGYTF. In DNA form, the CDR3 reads TGTGCCAGCAGCTCAACCAGGGACAGGGGATATGGCTACACCTTC.

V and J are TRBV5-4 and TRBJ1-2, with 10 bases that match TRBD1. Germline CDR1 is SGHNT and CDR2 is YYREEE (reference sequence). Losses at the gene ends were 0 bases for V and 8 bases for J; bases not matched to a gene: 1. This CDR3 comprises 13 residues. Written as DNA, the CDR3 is TGTGCCAGCAGCTTGGAGACAGGGGGCGGCTACACCTTC. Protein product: CASSLETGGGYTF.

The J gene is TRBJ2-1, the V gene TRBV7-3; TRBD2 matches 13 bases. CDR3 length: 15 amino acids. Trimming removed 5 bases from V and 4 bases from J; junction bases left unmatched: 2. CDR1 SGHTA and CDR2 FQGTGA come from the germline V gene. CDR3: CASSQLAGGYNEQFF. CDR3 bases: TGTGCCAGCAGCCAACTAGCGGGGGGGTACAATGAGCAGTTCTTC.

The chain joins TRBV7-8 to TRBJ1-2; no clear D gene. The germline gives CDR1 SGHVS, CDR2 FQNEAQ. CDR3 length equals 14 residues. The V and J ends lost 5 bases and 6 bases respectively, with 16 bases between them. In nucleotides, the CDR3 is TGTGCCAGCAGCCAAAACCCCGACTTGGATGGCTACACCTTC. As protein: CASSQNPDLDGYTF.

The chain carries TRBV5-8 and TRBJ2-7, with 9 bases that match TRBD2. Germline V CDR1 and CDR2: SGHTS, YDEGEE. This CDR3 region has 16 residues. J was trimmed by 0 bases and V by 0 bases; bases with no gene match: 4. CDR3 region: CASSLDLAGFSYEQYF. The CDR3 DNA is TGTGCCAGCAGCTTGGATCTAGCGGGGTTCTCCTACGAGCAGTACTTC.

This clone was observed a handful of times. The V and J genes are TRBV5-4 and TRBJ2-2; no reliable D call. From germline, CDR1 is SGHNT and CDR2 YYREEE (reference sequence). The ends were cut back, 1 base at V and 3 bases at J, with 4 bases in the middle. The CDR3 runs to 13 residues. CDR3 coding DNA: TGTGCCAGCAGCTTGCGGGACACCGGGGAGCTGTTTTTT. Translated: CASSLRDTGELFF.

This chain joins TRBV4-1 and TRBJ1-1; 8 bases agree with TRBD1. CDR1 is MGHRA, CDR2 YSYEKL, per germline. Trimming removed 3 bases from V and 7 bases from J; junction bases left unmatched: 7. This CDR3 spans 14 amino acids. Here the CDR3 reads CASSQSTGEFEAFF. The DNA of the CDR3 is TGCGCCAGCAGCCAGTCGACAGGGGAGTTTGAAGCTTTCTTT.

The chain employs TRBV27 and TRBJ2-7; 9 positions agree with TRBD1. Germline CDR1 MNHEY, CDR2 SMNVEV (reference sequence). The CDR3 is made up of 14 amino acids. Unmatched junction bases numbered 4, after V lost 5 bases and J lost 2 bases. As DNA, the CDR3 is TGTGCCAGCAGTGAACAGGGGGCGACCTACGAGCAGTACTTC. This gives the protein CASSEQGATYEQYF.

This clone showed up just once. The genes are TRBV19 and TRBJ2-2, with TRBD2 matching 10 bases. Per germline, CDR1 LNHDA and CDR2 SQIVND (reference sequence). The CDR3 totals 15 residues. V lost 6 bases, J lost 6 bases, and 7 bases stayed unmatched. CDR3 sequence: CASRQAGGLSGELFF. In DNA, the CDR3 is TGTGCCAGTAGACAAGCGGGGGGGCTGTCCGGGGAGCTGTTTTTT.

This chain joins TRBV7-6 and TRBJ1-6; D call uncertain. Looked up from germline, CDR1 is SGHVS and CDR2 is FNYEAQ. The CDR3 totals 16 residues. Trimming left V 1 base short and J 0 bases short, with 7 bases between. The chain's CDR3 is CASSLDQDSYNSPLHF. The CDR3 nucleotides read TGTGCCAGCAGCTTAGATCAGGACTCCTATAATTCACCCCTCCACTTT.

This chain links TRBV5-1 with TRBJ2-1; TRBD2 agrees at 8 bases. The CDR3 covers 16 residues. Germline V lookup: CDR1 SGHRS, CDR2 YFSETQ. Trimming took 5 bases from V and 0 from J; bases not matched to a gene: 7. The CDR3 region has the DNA TGCGCCAGCAGGCCCGTAGCGGGACGCTCCTACAATGAGCAGTTCTTC. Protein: CASRPVAGRSYNEQFF.

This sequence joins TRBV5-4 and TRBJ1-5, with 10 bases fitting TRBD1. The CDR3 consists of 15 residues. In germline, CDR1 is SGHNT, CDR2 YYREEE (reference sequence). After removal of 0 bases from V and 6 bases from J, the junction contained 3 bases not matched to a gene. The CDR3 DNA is TGTGCCAGCAGCTTGGGACAGGGGGCGGGTCAGCCCCAGCATTTT. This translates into CASSLGQGAGQPQHF.

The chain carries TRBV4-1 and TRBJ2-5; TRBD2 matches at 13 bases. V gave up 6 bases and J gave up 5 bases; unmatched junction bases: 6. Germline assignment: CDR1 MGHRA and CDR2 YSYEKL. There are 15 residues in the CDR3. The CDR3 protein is CASRKGLAGDETQYF. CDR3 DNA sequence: TGCGCCAGCAGAAAAGGACTAGCGGGGGATGAGACCCAGTACTTC.

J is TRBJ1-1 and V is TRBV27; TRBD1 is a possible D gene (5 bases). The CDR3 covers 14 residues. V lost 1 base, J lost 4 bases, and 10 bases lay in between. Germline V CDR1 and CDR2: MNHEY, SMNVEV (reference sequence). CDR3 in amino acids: CASSLWEGSTEAFF. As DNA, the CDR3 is TGTGCCAGCAGTTTATGGGAGGGGAGCACTGAAGCTTTCTTT.